Listed below are T cell receptor beta chains from one sample, sequenced in a study of brain metastases from non-small cell lung cancer. The protocol was immunoSEQ multiplex PCR, while the TCRdb copy is restricted to in-frame clones and leaves out a portion. The sample holds about 1,500 clones, approximately 75% seen once. The sample was primary lung tumor tissue. The receptor set was obtained from a donor at least 40 years old with non-small cell lung cancer. Each CDR3 is given with its conserved first and last residue. The D gene is left open where the match is weak. Some rows mark clone size as missing; the rest say once, few, many or name a class of expanded clone.

j_call v_call clone_size d_call cdr3_aa cdr3_nt
TRBJ2-7 TRBV6-5 . . CASRLLGGLEQYF TGTGCCAGCAGGCTTTTGGGGGGGCTTGAGCAGTACTTC
TRBJ2-7 TRBV28 once . CASSLVRRETSYEQYF TGTGCCAGCAGTTTAGTCAGAAGGGAAACTTCCTACGAGCAGTACTTC
TRBJ1-6 TRBV28 few . CASKSFSVGSSPLHF TGTGCCAGCAAATCCTTCAGTGTTGGAAGTTCACCCCTCCACTTT
TRBJ2-7 TRBV30 . . CAWSWPGVGIDEQYF TGTGCCTGGAGCTGGCCGGGGGTGGGAATTGATGAGCAGTACTTC
TRBJ1-5 TRBV19 once . CASSIDPPYSNQPQHF TGTGCCAGTAGTATAGATCCCCCATATAGCAATCAGCCCCAGCATTTT
TRBJ1-5 TRBV12-3/TRBV12-4 . TRBD1 CASSWTGHQPQHF TGTGCCAGCAGCTGGACAGGGCATCAGCCCCAGCATTTT
TRBJ1-4 TRBV9 . . CASSVAPGLNEKLFF TGTGCCAGCAGCGTAGCACCGGGACTCAATGAAAAACTGTTTTTT
TRBJ2-7 TRBV12-3/TRBV12-4 once . CASGNSYEQYF TGTGCCAGCGGGAACAGCTACGAGCAGTACTTC
TRBJ1-1 TRBV7-2 . . CASSLWAALGTEAFF TGTGCCAGCAGCTTATGGGCGGCCCTGGGCACTGAAGCTTTCTTT
TRBJ1-5 TRBV6-1 . . CASSETAGPQHF TGTGCTAGCAGTGAAACGGCCGGTCCCCAGCATTTT
TRBJ1-2 TRBV5-1 . . CASSFQSGGANYGYTF TGCGCCAGCAGCTTCCAAAGTGGGGGAGCTAACTATGGCTACACCTTC
TRBJ2-7 TRBV5-4 . . CASSNTDRSYEQYF TGTGCCAGCAGCAATACGGACAGATCCTACGAGCAGTACTTC
TRBJ2-6 TRBV7-9 . . CASAPGDNVLTF TGTGCCAGCGCGCCGGGGGACAACGTCCTGACTTTC
TRBJ2-5 TRBV2 . TRBD2 CASIALPGLAGEETQYF TGTGCCAGCATCGCGCTACCGGGACTAGCGGGGGAAGAGACCCAGTACTTC
TRBJ1-4 TRBV15 . TRBD1 CATRKQGAGEKLFF TGTGCCACCAGGAAACAGGGGGCTGGGGAAAAACTGTTTTTT
TRBJ1-2 TRBV29-1 few . CSVERGYTF TGCAGCGTTGAACGTGGCTACACCTTC
TRBJ2-5 TRBV7-2 . . CASSQRSRALGETQYF TGTGCCAGCAGCCAAAGGAGTCGGGCCTTGGGGGAGACCCAGTACTTC
TRBJ2-7 TRBV27 . TRBD2 CASSLNGGAYEQYF TGTGCCAGCAGTTTAAACGGGGGGGCCTACGAGCAGTACTTC
TRBJ2-2 TRBV24-1 . . CATSDFWDGELFF TGTGCCACCAGTGATTTTTGGGACGGGGAGCTGTTTTTT
TRBJ1-5 TRBV24-1 few TRBD1 CATSDSGTGAKLSNQPQHF TGTGCCACCAGTGATTCCGGGACAGGGGCTAAGTTGAGCAATCAGCCCCAGCATTTT
TRBJ2-1 TRBV24-1 once TRBD1 CATSDLGTGGGYNEQFF TGTGCCACCAGTGATTTGGGGACAGGGGGCGGCTACAATGAGCAGTTCTTC
TRBJ2-2 TRBV5-1 . TRBD2 CASSRTSGGSGELFF TGCGCCAGCAGCCGGACTAGCGGGGGGTCCGGGGAGCTGTTTTTT
TRBJ2-3 TRBV5-6 . TRBD1 CASSPSDRGLNTQYF TGTGCCAGCAGCCCCTCGGACAGGGGGCTAAATACGCAGTATTTT
TRBJ2-2 TRBV7-3 . TRBD1 CASSLATGALTELFF TGTGCCAGCAGCCTAGCTACAGGGGCCCTAACGGAGCTGTTTTTT
TRBJ1-6 TRBV5-6 . . CASSQDNPGSPLHF TGTGCCAGCAGTCAAGACAACCCCGGCTCACCCCTCCACTTT
TRBJ1-5 TRBV6-6 . TRBD1 CASNNPGTDNQPQHF TGTGCCAGCAACAACCCCGGGACAGACAATCAGCCTCAGCATTTT
TRBJ1-5 TRBV6-2/TRBV6-3 few TRBD1 CASSLQGWQPQHF TGTGCCAGCAGTCTACAGGGGTGGCAGCCCCAGCATTTT
TRBJ2-7 TRBV7-9 . TRBD1 CASSLQGVPPLSYEQYF TGTGCCAGCAGCTTGCAGGGGGTACCCCCTCTCTCCTACGAGCAGTACTTC
TRBJ2-1 TRBV28 . TRBD1 CASSRGQGRDEQFF TGTGCCAGCAGTCGAGGACAGGGGAGGGATGAGCAGTTCTTC
TRBJ2-3 TRBV7-3 . . CASSLGTRGHTQYF TGTGCCAGCAGCTTAGGGACTAGGGGGCATACGCAGTATTTT
TRBJ2-3 TRBV24-1 few TRBD2 CATSVGRGGTDTQYF TGTGCCACCAGTGTTGGGCGGGGGGGGACAGATACGCAGTATTTT
TRBJ1-2 TRBV19 . . CASSDGQPRYGYTF TGTGCCAGTAGTGATGGTCAGCCCCGCTATGGCTACACCTTC
TRBJ1-1 TRBV7-2 . . CASSSWTANTEAFF TGTGCCAGCAGCTCCTGGACAGCGAACACTGAAGCTTTCTTT
TRBJ1-2 TRBV5-4 . . CASSLWADYTF TGTGCCAGCAGCCTGTGGGCGGACTACACCTTC
TRBJ1-5 TRBV10-3 . . CAISESEGRGNQPQHF TGTGCCATCAGTGAGTCAGAGGGCCGGGGCAATCAGCCCCAGCATTTT
TRBJ2-2 TRBV7-3 few . CASSLTASVPGELFF TGTGCCAGCAGCTTAACCGCGAGCGTCCCCGGGGAGCTGTTTTTT
TRBJ2-7 TRBV7-9 . TRBD1 CASRDPGTGIYEQYF TGTGCCAGCAGAGATCCCGGGACAGGGATTTACGAGCAGTACTTC
TRBJ2-7 TRBV27 . . CASSPLDVSYEQYF TGTGCCAGCAGTCCCCTCGACGTTTCCTACGAGCAGTACTTC
TRBJ2-7 TRBV5-6 . . CASSLVTSYEQYF TGTGCCAGCAGCCTTGTTACTTCCTACGAGCAGTACTTC
TRBJ1-6 TRBV5-6 . . CASSNLYREYSPLHF TGTGCCAGCAGCAATCTATACCGGGAGTATTCACCCCTCCACTTT
TRBJ1-4 TRBV5-4 . TRBD1 CASSFDRDKKLFF TGTGCCAGCAGTTTCGACAGGGATAAAAAACTGTTTTTT
TRBJ1-4 TRBV5-5 . . CASKLGGHEKLFF TGTGCCAGCAAGCTGGGGGGGCATGAAAAACTGTTTTTT